These 15 T cell receptor beta chains share one sample of origin, sequenced in a study of cytomegalovirus exposure and HLA in healthy donors. Vbeta (60) and Jbeta (13) primers were used in the PCR. The method was immunoSEQ multiplex PCR; TCRdb's version includes in-frame clones alone and lacks a portion of them. The sample includes tens of thousands of clones, over 65% seen only once; the top ten take under 3.5%. Sequencing used PBMCs. The source of these receptors is a man in his fifties or sixties in good health and CMV-seropositive.

A single count supports this clone. The V and J genes are TRBV9 and TRBJ2-1; TRBD2 aligns across 8 bases. Germline trimming cut 4 bases from V and 6 bases from J; bases unmatched to any gene: 9. Looked up from germline, CDR1 is SGDLS and CDR2 is YYNGEE. This CDR3 region has 15 residues. CDR3 region: CASSLSGTSVNEQFF. CDR3 DNA: TGTGCCAGCAGCCTCTCCGGGACTAGTGTCAATGAGCAGTTCTTC.

The rearrangement links TRBV18 to TRBJ1-5; D unresolved. The CDR3 is made up of 16 amino acids. Trimming removed 1 base at V and 3 bases at J, with 13 bases between. Germline V gene data show CDR1 as KGHSH and CDR2 as LQKENI. CDR3 bases: TGTGCCAGCTCACCACGTGGGCCATCCAACAATCAGCCCCAGCATTTT. Translated, it gives CASSPRGPSNNQPQHF.

The chain recombines TRBV19 with TRBJ1-1; 7 bases map to TRBD1. CDR3 length: 14 amino acids. V trimming: 9 bases; J trimming: 5 bases; junction bases outside the gene matches: 12. Germline V CDR1 and CDR2: LNHDA, SQIVND (reference sequence). CDR3 sequence reads: CASDPQGYGTEAFF. Written as DNA, the CDR3 is TGTGCCAGCGACCCACAGGGGTACGGTACTGAAGCTTTCTTT. Supplemented by reference TRBV19 and TRBJ1-1, the full variable domain reads DGGITQSPKYLFRKEGQNVTLSCEQNLNHDAMYWYRQDPGQGLRLIYYSQIVNDFQKGDIAEGYSVSREKKESFPLTVTSAQKNPTAFYLCASDPQGYGTEAFFGQGTRLTVV.

This clone was counted a few times. The V gene is TRBV18, the J gene TRBJ1-5; TRBD1 might be the D (6 bases). Trimming removed 6 bases from V and 2 bases from J, with 11 bases in between. Germline values: CDR1 KGHSH, CDR2 LQKENI. This CDR3 spans 14 amino acids. CDR3 sequence reads: CASSWEGGNQPQHF. In DNA, the CDR3 is TGTGCCAGCTCCTGGGAGGGGGGCAATCAGCCCCAGCATTTT.

This chain uses TRBV5-4 with TRBJ1-1; D remains ambiguous. This CDR3 has 13 residues. Per the germline V gene, CDR1 is SGHNT and CDR2 is YYREEE (reference sequence). Trimming took 0 bases from V and 1 from J, leaving 4 bases between them. The chain's CDR3 is CASSLAKNTEAFF. The CDR3 region has the DNA TGTGCCAGCAGCTTGGCAAAGAACACTGAAGCTTTCTTT.

The V and J genes are TRBV18 and TRBJ1-3; TRBD1 might be the D (6 bases). The V gene's germline CDR1 is KGHSH and CDR2 LQKENI. This CDR3 has 15 residues. V was shortened by 3 bases and J by 4 bases, with 13 bases between the two germline ends. CDR3 DNA: TGTGCCAGCTCACCTTCAGGGGCCCCGGGAAACACCATATATTTT. Protein: CASSPSGAPGNTIYF.

The genes are TRBV7-9 and TRBJ2-7; 11 bases are a match to TRBD2. The CDR3 is made up of 16 amino acids. Trimming took 4 bases from V and 1 from J; bases not matched to a gene: 6. CDR1 SEHNR and CDR2 FQNEAQ come from the germline V gene (reference sequence). The CDR3 nucleotides read TGTGCCAGCAGCTACGGGACTAGCGGAAGTTCCTACGAGCAGTACTTC. Protein product: CASSYGTSGSSYEQYF.

The chain recombines TRBV29-1 with TRBJ2-3; no clear D. Germline V CDR1 and CDR2: SQVTM, ANQGSEA. Trimming shortened V by 7 bases and J by 1 base, and 18 bases separated the two germline ends. The CDR3 spans 15 residues. CDR3 nucleotides: TGCAGCGCGGCTGGGTTCGCCGAGGGCACAGATACGCAGTATTTT. Its protein is CSAAGFAEGTDTQYF.

Only a few counts were recorded for this clone. The chain recombines TRBV4-2 with TRBJ1-2; TRBD1 aligns across 9 bases. The length of the CDR3 is 15 residues. Germline CDR1 LGHNA, CDR2 YNFKEQ. V shed 4 bases and J 4 bases; nucleotides not matched to a gene: 7. As DNA, the CDR3 is TGTGCCAGCAGCCCGGGGACAGGGCTTATCTATGGCTACACCTTC. Translation gives CASSPGTGLIYGYTF.

This clone was observed a single time. One junction end disagrees with the germline gene, perhaps due to a read error. The chain carries TRBV7-9 and TRBJ1-2; D not certain. Germline CDR1 reads SEHNR; CDR2 reads FQNEAQ (reference sequence). CDR3 length: 12 residues. The DNA of the CDR3 is TGTTCCAGCAGCTTAGTTTTAGATGGCTACACCTTC. This codes for CSSSLVLDGYTF. Full variable domain (missing parts from reference TRBV7-9 and TRBJ1-2): DTGVSQNPRHKITKRGQNVTFRCDPISEHNRLYWYRQTLGQGPEFLTYFQNEAQLEKSRLLSDRFSAERPKGSFSTLEIQRTEQGDSAMYLCSSSLVLDGYTFGSGTRLTVV.

This clone was counted only a few times. The CDR3 nucleotides read TGTGCCAGCAGGCCTGGGACTAGCGGCCCCACCGGGGAGCTGTTTTTT. Its protein product is CASRPGTSGPTGELFF. The chain links TRBV5-4 to TRBJ2-2, with TRBD2 matching 11 bases. The CDR3 consists of 16 residues. Germline V gene lookup returns CDR1 SGHNT and CDR2 YYREEE (reference sequence). Losses at the gene ends were 5 bases for V and 4 bases for J; bases not matched to a gene: 7.

V gene TRBV6-1 combines with J gene TRBJ2-7; 7 nucleotides match TRBD1. This CDR3 spans 15 amino acids. Germline V gives CDR1 MNHNS, CDR2 SASEGT. With V trimmed by 3 bases and J by 3 bases, 8 bases remained unmatched. The CDR3 loop is CASSDSGGSGYEQYF. The CDR3 nucleotides are TGTGCCAGCAGTGATTCAGGGGGTAGTGGCTACGAGCAGTACTTC.

The V gene is TRBV30, the J gene TRBJ1-3; 7 nucleotides line up with TRBD1. With 2 bases clipped from V and 2 bases from J, the junction kept 6 bases outside the gene matches. The CDR3 is 15 residues long. Germline CDR1 reads GTSNPN; CDR2 reads SVGIG (reference sequence). CDR3: CAWSPDRETGNTIYF. CDR3 coding DNA: TGTGCCTGGAGTCCAGACAGGGAAACTGGAAACACCATATATTTT. Full variable domain (missing parts from reference TRBV30 and TRBJ1-3): SQTIHQWPATLVQPVGSPLSLECTVEGTSNPNLYWYRQAAGRGLQLLFYSVGIGQISSEVPQNLSASRPQDRQFILSSKKLLLSDSGFYLCAWSPDRETGNTIYFGEGSWLTVV.

The chain is built from TRBV4-1 and TRBJ2-7; 8 bases line up with TRBD2. The CDR3 extends over 14 amino acids. CDR1 is MGHRA, CDR2 YSYEKL, per germline. V was pared by 0 bases and J by 12 bases, with 10 bases of the junction left unmatched. CDR3 amino acids: CASSQEAASGFPYF. DNA for the CDR3: TGCGCCAGCAGCCAAGAAGCGGCTAGCGGGTTTCCGTACTTC.

CDR3 sequence (DNA): TGTGCCAGCAGCACCCGACTAGCGGGAAACGAGCAGTACTTC. Residues: CASSTRLAGNEQYF. The rearrangement joins TRBV5-4 to TRBJ2-7; 11 positions agree with TRBD2. The J segment lost 5 bases and the V segment lost 4 bases, leaving 5 bases of the junction unmatched. This CDR3 has 14 amino acids. Germline V lookup: CDR1 SGHNT, CDR2 YYREEE (reference sequence).